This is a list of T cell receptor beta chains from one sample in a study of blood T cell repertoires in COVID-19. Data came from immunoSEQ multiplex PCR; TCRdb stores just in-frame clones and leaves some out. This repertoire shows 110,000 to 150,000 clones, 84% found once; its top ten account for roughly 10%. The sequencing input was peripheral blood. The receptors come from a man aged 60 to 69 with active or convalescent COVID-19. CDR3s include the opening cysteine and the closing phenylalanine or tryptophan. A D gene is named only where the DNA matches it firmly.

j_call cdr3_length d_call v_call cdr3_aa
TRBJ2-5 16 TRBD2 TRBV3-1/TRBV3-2 CASSQWGSGTQETQYF
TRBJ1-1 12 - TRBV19 CASKTGPGEAFF
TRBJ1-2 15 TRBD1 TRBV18 CASSRDRAKGYGYTF
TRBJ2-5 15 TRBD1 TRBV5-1 CASSLSGTGEETQYF
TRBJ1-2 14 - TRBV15 CATSRPGEGDGYTF
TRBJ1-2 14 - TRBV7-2 CASSLVDPRGGYTF
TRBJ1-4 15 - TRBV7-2 CASSLASGGGEKLFF
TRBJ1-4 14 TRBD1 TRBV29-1 CSVEEDRGDEKLFF
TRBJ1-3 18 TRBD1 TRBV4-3 CASSQAPGQSFSGNTIYF
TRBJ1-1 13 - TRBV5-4 CASSLDRNTEAFF
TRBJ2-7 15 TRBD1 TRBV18 CASSPIEARGSEQYF
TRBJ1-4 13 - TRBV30 CAWSVGGKGKLFF
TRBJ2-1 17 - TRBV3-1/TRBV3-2 CASSPRVSGGVNNEQFF
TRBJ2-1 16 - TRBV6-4 CASSDSFVTDRNEQFF
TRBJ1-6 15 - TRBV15 CATSRGVRVDSPLHF
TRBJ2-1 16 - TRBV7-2 CASSPAPGVIYNEQFF
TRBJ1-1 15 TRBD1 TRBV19 CATTKGQHMNTEAFF
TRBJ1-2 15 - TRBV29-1 CSVEWGLTGSYGYTF
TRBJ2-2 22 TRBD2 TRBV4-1 CASSQYDGGTSGMNLNTGELFF
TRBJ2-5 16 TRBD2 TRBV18 CASSLQGPIAGETQYF
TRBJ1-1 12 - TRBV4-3 CASSQDGDEAFF
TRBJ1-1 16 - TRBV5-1 CASSLDRGASNTEAFF
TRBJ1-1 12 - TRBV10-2 CAEGLVNTEAFF
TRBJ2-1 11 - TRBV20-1 CSTQGYNEQFF
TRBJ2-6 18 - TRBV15 CATSRDSLQSSGANVLTF
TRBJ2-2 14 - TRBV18 CASSPLGNTGELFF
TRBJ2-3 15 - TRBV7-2 CASSEMGQKGDTQYF
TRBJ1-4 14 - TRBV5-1 CASSRTATNEKLFF
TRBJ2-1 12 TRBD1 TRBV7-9 CASSGTAREQFF
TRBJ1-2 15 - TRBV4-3 CASSQNQGSDYGYTF
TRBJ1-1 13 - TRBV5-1 CASSGFRNTEAFF
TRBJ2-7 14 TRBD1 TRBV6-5 CASSDRGPSYEQYF
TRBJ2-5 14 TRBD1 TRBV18 CASSLGQGQETQYF
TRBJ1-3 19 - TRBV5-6 CASSSGHADLGSFGNTIYF
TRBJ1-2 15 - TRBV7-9 CASSRDIPSNYGYTF
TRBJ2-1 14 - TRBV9 CASSVDPGYNEQFF
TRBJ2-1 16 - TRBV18 CASSPAGAATGSEQFF
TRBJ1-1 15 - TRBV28 CASSPFPGGNTEAFF
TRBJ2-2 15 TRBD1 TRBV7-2 CASSLGTGGAGELFF
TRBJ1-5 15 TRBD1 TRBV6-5 CASRSGTGNNQPQHF
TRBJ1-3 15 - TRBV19 CASSTTGGLENTIYF
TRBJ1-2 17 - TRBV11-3 CASSLTGWGHAQYGYTF
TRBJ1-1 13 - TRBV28 CASSSFESTEAFF
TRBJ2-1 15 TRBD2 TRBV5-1 CASGLTSGGDNEQFF
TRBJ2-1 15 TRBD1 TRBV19 CASSTDRSSYNEQFF